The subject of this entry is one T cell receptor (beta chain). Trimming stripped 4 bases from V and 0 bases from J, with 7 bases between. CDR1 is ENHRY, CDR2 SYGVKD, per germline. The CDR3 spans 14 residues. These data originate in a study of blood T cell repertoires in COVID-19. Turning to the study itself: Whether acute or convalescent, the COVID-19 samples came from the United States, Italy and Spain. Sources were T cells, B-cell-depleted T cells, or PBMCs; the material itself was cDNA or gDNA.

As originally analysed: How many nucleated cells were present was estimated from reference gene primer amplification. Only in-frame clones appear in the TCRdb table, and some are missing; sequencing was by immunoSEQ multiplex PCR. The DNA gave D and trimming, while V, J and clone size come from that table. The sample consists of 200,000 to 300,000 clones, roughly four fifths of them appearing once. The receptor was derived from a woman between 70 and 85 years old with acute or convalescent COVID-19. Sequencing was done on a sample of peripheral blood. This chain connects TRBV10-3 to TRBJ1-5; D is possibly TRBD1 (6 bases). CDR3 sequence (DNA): TGTGCCATCAGTGGGGACATTAGCAATCAGCCCCAGCATTTT. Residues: CAISGDISNQPQHF.